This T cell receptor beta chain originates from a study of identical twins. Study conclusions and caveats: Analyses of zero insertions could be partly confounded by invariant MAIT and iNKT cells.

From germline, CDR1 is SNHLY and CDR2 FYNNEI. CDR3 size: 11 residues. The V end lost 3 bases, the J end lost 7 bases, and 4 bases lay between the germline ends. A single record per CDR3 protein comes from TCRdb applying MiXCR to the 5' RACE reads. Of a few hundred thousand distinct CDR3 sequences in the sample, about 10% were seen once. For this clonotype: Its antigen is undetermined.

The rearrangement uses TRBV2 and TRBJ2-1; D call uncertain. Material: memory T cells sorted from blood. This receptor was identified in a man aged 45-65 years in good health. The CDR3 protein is CASSDWNEQFF. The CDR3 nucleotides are TGTGCCAGCAGTGATTGGAATGAGCAGTTCTTC. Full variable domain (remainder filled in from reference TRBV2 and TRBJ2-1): EPEVTQTPSHQVTQMGQEVILRCVPISNHLYFYWYRQILGQKVEFLVSFYNNEISEKSEIFDDQFSVERPDGSNFTLKIRSTKLEDSAMYFCASSDWNEQFFGPGTRLTVL.